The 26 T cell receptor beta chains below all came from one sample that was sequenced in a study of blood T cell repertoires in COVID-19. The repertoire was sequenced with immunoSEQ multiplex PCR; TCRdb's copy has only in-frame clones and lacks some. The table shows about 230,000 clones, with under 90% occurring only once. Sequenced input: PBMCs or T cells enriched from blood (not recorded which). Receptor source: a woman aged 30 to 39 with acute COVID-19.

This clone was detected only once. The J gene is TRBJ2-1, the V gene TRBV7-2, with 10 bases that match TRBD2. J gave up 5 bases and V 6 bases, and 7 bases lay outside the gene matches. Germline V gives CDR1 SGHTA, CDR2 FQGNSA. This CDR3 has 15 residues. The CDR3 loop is CASRSTSGANNEQFF. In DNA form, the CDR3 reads TGTGCCAGCAGATCTACTAGCGGGGCGAACAATGAGCAGTTCTTC.

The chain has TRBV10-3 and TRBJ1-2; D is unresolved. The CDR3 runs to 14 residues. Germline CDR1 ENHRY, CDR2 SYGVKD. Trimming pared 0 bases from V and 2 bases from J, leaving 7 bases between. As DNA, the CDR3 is TGTGCCATCAGTGAGTCAGGAGGGAACTATGGCTACACCTTC. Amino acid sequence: CAISESGGNYGYTF.

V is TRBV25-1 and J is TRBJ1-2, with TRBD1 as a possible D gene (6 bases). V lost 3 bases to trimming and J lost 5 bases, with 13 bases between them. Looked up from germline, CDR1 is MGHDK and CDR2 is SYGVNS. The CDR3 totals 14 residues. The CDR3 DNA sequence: TGTGCCAGCAGTGAGGCAGGGGCCTTTTATGGCTACACCTTC. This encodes CASSEAGAFYGYTF.

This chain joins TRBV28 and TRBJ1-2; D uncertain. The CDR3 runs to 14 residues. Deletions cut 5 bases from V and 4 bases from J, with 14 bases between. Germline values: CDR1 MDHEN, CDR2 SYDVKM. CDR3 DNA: TGTGCCAGCAGTCTCACCGGGAAATTCTATGGCTACACCTTC. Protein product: CASSLTGKFYGYTF.

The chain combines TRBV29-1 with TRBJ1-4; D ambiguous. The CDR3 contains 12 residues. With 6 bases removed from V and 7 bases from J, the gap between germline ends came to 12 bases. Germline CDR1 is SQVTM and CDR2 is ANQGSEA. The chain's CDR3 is CSVTPPGEKLFF. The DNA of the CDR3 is TGCAGCGTCACCCCACCGGGTGAAAAACTGTTTTTT.

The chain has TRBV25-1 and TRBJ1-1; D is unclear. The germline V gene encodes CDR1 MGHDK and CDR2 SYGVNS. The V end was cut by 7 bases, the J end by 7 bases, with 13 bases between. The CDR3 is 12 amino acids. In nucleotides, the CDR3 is TGTGCCAGCACTTCGGGATTTAGTGAAGCTTTCTTT. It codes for CASTSGFSEAFF.

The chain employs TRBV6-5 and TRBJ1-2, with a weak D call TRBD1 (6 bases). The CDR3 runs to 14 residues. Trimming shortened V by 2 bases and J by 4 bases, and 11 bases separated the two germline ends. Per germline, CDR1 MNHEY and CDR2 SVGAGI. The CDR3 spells CASSYTQGRYGYTF. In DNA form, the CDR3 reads TGTGCCAGCAGTTACACCCAGGGGCGCTATGGCTACACCTTC.

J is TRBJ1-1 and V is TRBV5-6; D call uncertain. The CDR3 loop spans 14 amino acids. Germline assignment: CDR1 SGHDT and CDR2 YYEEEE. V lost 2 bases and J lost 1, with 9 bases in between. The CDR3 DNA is TGTGCCAGCAGCTTTGGTGGGCCGAACACTGAAGCTTTCTTT. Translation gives CASSFGGPNTEAFF. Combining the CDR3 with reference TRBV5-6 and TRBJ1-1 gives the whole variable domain DAGVTQSPTHLIKTRGQQVTLRCSPKSGHDTVSWYQQALGQGPQFIFQYYEEEERQRGNFPDRFSGHQFPNYSSELNVNALLLGDSALYLCASSFGGPNTEAFFGQGTRLTVV.

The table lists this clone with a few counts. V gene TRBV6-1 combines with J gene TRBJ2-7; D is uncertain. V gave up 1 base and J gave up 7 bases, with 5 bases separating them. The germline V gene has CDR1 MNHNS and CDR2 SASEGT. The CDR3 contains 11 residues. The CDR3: CASSEGREQYF. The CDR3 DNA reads TGTGCCAGCAGTGAAGGGCGGGAGCAGTACTTC.

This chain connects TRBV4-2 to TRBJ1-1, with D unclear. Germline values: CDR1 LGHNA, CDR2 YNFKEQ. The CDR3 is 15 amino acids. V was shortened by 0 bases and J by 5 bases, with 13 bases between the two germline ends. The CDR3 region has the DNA TGTGCCAGCAGCCAAGAAGTCGGTTTCGAGACTGAAGCTTTCTTT. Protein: CASSQEVGFETEAFF.

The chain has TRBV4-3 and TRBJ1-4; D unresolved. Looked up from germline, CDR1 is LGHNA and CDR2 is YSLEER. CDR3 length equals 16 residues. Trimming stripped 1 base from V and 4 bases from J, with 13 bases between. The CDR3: CASSQAAAARNEKLFF. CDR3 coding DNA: TGCGCCAGCAGCCAAGCAGCGGCAGCTCGTAATGAAAAACTGTTTTTT.

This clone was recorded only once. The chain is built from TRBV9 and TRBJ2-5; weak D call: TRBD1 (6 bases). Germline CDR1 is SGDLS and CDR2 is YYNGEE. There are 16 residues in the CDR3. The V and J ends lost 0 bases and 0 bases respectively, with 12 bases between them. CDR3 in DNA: TGTGCCAGCAGCGTAGTTCAGGGGAACGACCAAGAGACCCAGTACTTC. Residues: CASSVVQGNDQETQYF.

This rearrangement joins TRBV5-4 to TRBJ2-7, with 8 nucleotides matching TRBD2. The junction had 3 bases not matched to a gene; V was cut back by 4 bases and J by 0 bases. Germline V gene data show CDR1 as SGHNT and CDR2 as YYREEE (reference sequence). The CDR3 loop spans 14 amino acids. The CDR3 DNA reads TGTGCCAGCAGCCGAGCGGGGGCCTCCTACGAGCAGTACTTC. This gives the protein CASSRAGASYEQYF.

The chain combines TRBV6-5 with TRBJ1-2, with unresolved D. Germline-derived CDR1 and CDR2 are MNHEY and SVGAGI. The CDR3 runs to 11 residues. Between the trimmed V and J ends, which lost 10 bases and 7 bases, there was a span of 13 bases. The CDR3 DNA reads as TGTGCCATTAAGCTGCCCGGTGGCTACACCTTC. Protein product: CAIKLPGGYTF.

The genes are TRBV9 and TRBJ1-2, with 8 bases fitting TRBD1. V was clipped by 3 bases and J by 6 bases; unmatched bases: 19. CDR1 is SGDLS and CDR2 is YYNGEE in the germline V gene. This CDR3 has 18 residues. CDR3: CASSAKRDRLGQANGYTF. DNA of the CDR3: TGTGCCAGCAGCGCCAAACGGGACAGGTTGGGCCAAGCGAATGGCTACACCTTC.

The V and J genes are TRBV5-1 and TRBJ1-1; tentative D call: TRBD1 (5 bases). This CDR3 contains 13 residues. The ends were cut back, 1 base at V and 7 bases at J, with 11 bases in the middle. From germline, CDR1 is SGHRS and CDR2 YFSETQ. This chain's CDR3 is CASSLRTGIEAFF. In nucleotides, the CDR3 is TGCGCCAGCAGCTTGCGCACAGGCATTGAAGCTTTCTTT.

In nucleotides, the CDR3 is TGTGCCAGCAGCCGTTTAGGCGGGGCGGGCACAGATACGCAGTATTTT. Amino acid sequence: CASSRLGGAGTDTQYF. This chain links TRBV7-2 with TRBJ2-3; maybe TRBD2 (6 bases). The CDR3 is 16 residues long. Trimming pared 5 bases from V and 1 base from J, leaving 16 bases between. CDR1 is SGHTA and CDR2 is FQGNSA in the germline V gene.

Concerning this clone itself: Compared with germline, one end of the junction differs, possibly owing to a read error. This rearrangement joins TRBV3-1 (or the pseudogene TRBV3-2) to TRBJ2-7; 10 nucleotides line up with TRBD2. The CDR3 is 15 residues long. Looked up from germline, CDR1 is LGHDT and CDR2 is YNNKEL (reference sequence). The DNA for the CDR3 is TGTGCCAGCCGCCAGAGAGTAGCGGGGGGTTACGAGCAGTACTTC. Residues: CASRQRVAGGYEQYF.

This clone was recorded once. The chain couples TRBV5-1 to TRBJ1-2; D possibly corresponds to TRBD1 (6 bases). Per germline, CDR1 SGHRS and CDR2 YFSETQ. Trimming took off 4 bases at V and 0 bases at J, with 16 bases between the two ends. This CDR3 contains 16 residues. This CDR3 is CASSASTRDTNYGYTF. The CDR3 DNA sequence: TGCGCCAGCAGCGCCTCCACACGGGACACTAACTATGGCTACACCTTC.

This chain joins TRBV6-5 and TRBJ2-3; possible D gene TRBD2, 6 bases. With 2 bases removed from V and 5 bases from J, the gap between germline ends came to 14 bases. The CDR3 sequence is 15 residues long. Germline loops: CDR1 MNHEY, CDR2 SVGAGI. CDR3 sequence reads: CASSYRGLGGDTQYF. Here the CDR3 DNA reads TGTGCCAGCAGTTACCGGGGACTTGGGGGAGATACGCAGTATTTT.

Here the CDR3 DNA reads TGTGCCAGCAGCCTGCCCCGGGGTACGCAGTATTTT. Its protein product is CASSLPRGTQYF. The genes are TRBV6-2 or TRBV6-3 and TRBJ2-3, with D perhaps TRBD2 (5 bases). The V end was cut by 6 bases, the J end by 8 bases, with 12 bases between. The CDR3 extends over 12 amino acids. Germline CDR1 reads MNHEY; CDR2 reads SVGEGT.

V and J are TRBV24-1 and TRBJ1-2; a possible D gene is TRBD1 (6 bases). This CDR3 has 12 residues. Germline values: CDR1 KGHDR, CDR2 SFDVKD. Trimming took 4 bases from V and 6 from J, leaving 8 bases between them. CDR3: CATSEQGNGYTF. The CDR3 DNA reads TGTGCCACCAGTGAACAGGGCAATGGCTACACCTTC.

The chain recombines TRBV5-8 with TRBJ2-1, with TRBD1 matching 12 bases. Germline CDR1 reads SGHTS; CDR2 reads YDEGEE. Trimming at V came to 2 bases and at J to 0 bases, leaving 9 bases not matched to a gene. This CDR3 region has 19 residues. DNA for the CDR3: TGTGCCAGCAGCTTCGGGACAGGGGGCCCCTTGAGCTCCTACAATGAGCAGTTCTTC. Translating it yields CASSFGTGGPLSSYNEQFF.

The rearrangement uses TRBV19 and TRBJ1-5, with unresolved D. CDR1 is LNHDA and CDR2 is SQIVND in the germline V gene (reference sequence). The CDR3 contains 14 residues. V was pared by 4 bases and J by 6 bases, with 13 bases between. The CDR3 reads CASSRERISQPQHF. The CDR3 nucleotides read TGTGCCAGTAGTAGGGAGAGGATCAGTCAGCCCCAGCATTTT.

CDR3 sequence reads: CSVMGAGLPGAGELFF. The DNA for the CDR3 is TGCAGCGTTATGGGGGCGGGCCTCCCCGGGGCCGGGGAGCTGTTTTTT. The V gene is TRBV29-1, the J gene TRBJ2-2; D may be TRBD1 (6 bases). The germline V gene encodes CDR1 SQVTM and CDR2 ANQGSEA. V was cut by 5 bases and J by 6 bases, with 22 bases left in between. This CDR3 spans 16 amino acids.

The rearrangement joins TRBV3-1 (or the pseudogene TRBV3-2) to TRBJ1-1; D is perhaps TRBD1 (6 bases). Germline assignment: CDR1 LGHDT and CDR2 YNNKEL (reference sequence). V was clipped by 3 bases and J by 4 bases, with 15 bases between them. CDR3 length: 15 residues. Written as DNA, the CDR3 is TGTGCCAGCAGCCAGGGCACAGGGTTCGGCACTGAAGCTTTCTTT. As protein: CASSQGTGFGTEAFF.